The T cell receptor beta chain under discussion was sequenced for a study of blood T cell repertoires in COVID-19. Study overall: The United States, Italy and Spain provided the acute and convalescent COVID-19 samples. Nucleic acid was either cDNA or gDNA, and it came from T cells, B-cell-depleted T cells, or PBMCs.

While infection was still active, Seattle patients were enrolled and then followed longitudinally. In the original processing: The authors estimated nucleated cell counts from reference gene primer amplification. The assay was immunoSEQ multiplex PCR, and TCRdb's table has in-frame clones only and misses some. V and J calls plus clone size are reproduced from that table; the DNA served to infer D and trimming. The data show 250,000 to 400,000 clones, with approximately 88% seen just once and approximately 1.8% held by the top ten. The CDR3 spans 14 residues. V was pared by 1 base and J by 11 bases, with 15 bases between. CDR1 and CDR2 from the germline V gene are LGHNT and FRNRAP.

This rearrangement joins TRBV12-5 to TRBJ1-5; a weak D match, TRBD1 (6 bases). This sequence was found in a woman in her 30s with COVID-19, enrolled during active disease. The sequenced sample was peripheral blood. Here the CDR3 DNA reads TGTGCTAGTGGTTTGGGCGAGGGGGATAAGTCCCAGCATTTT. It encodes CASGLGEGDKSQHF.